This TCR beta chain was identified in a study of cytomegalovirus exposure and HLA in healthy donors. As regards this clone: What it recognizes is unknown.

With 60 Vbeta and 13 Jbeta primers, the PCR was carried out. This table comes from immunoSEQ multiplex PCR, and its TCRdb copy is limited to in-frame clones, with some not included. The sample holds tens of thousands of clones, 65% to 70% seen once. Looked up from germline, CDR1 is MNHEY and CDR2 is SVGAGI. Trimming removed 5 bases from V and 4 bases from J; junction bases left unmatched: 4. This CDR3 has 14 residues. General study results and limits: Several of the most significant clusters appeared, in a later analysis, to be linked to common viral pathogens. HLA alleles were associated with 16,000 or so TCR beta sequences in a later analysis at 0.05 false discovery rate. Cytomegalovirus association was listed for 150 or so TCR beta chains. In a later analysis, V- and J-gene trimming of beta chains associated with a DCLRE1C missense variant, replicated independently.

The V gene is TRBV6-5, the J gene TRBJ1-1; 10 bases are a match to TRBD1. Sequenced input: PBMCs. The TCR originated in a male donor in good health and CMV-seropositive. CDR3 in amino acids: CASSLGQGVTEAFF. CDR3 in DNA: TGTGCCAGCAGTCTCGGACAGGGGGTCACTGAAGCTTTCTTT.